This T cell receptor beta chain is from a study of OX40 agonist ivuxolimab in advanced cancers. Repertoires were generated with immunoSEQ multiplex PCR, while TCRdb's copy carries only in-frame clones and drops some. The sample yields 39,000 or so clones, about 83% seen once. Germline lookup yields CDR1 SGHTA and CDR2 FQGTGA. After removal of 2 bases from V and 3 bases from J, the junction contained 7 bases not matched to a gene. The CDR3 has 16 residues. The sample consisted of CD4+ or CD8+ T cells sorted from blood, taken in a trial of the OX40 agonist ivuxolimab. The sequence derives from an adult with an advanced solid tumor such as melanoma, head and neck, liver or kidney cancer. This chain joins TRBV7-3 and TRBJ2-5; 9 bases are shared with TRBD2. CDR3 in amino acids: CASSLPLRGGKETQYF. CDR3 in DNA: TGTGCCAGCAGCTTACCTTTGCGGGGGGGTAAAGAGACCCAGTACTTC.